This T cell receptor beta chain was captured in a study of beta chain features in type 1 diabetes. Across the whole study: Cell yields, gender and age were comparable in patients and healthy donors.

Blood was drawn once from each donor into heparinised tubes. The draws averaged about 110 mL. Sorting based on CD45RO/CCR7/CD25/CD127/CD95/CD27 separated CD4+ naive, central memory, regulatory and stem cell-like memory cells. This clone turned up a few times. Its matching antigen is unknown. V was shortened by 6 bases and J by 2 bases, with 14 bases between the two germline ends. The CDR3 length is 14 residues. Germline V CDR1 and CDR2: MNHEY, SMNVEV (reference sequence). The investigators reverse transcribed all of the isolated RNA, so they sequenced expressed TCRB transcripts. Sequencing was performed with immunoSEQ multiplex PCR; in TCRdb, only in-frame clones are kept and a portion is missing. The table shows hundreds of thousands of clones, with roughly 13% occurring only once. Study-wide points: Junctions at VDJ sites from type 1 diabetes patients had fewer insertions and more deletions. A moderate, significant TCRB CDR3 shortening appeared in type 1 diabetes across four CD4+ subsets.

The TCR comes from a man aged 18-30 years with type 1 diabetes. This sequence joins TRBV27 and TRBJ2-7; D perhaps matches TRBD1 (5 bases). The sample consisted of naive CD4+ T cells from blood. The CDR3 nucleotides are TGTGCCAGCAGGGGCTGGGGCCTTACCTACGAGCAGTACTTC. Amino acids: CASRGWGLTYEQYF.